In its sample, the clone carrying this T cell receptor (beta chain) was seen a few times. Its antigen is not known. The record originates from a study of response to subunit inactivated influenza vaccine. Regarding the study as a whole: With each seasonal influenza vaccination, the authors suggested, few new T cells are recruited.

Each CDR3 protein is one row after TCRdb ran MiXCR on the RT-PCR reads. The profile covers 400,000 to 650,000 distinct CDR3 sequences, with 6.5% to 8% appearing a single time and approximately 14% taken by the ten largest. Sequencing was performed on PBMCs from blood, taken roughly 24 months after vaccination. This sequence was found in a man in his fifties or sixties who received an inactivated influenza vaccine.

The CDR3, as DNA: TGTGCCAGCAGCCCCGACAGGGGGGTTTCTCCCCTCCACTTT. It codes for CASSPDRGVSPLHF. The chain carries TRBV11-2 and TRBJ1-6, with TRBD1 identical over 9 bases. The CDR3 totals 14 residues. With 5 bases clipped from V and 13 bases from J, the junction kept 9 bases outside the gene matches. CDR1 SGHAT and CDR2 FQNNGV come from the germline V gene.